The 19 T cell receptor beta chains reported below all come from one sample, sequenced in a study of cytomegalovirus exposure and HLA in healthy donors. This PCR relied on a set of 60 Vbeta primers and 13 Jbeta primers. Libraries were prepared by immunoSEQ multiplex PCR; TCRdb keeps only in-frame clonotypes and omits some of them. The sample shows 130,000 to 150,000 clones, about 80% of them seen only once. Sequenced input: PBMCs. The receptor source for this set is a male donor in good health and CMV-seronegative.

The V gene is TRBV7-9, the J gene TRBJ1-4, with 7 bases that match TRBD1. CDR3 size: 15 residues. V gave up 1 base and J gave up 7 bases; unmatched junction bases: 6. Germline V lookup: CDR1 SEHNR, CDR2 FQNEAQ (reference sequence). This CDR3 reads CASSLVKGATEKLFF. The CDR3 DNA reads as TGTGCCAGCAGCTTAGTTAAGGGGGCGACTGAAAAACTGTTTTTT.

Points on this clone: At one end, the junction sequence differs from germline, possibly due to a read error. V usage is TRBV7-9 and J usage is TRBJ2-5; D might be TRBD1 (7 bases). The germline gives CDR1 SEHNR, CDR2 FQNEAQ (reference sequence). The CDR3 totals 15 residues. CDR3 sequence reads: CSSSLRETGRETQYF. CDR3 coding DNA: TGTTCCAGCAGCTTAAGAGAGACAGGGAGGGAGACCCAGTACTTC. The full variable domain, with the rest looked up from reference TRBV7-9 and TRBJ2-5, is DTGVSQNPRHKITKRGQNVTFRCDPISEHNRLYWYRQTLGQGPEFLTYFQNEAQLEKSRLLSDRFSAERPKGSFSTLEIQRTEQGDSAMYLCSSSLRETGRETQYFGPGTRLLVL.

The rearrangement joins TRBV6-5 to TRBJ1-1; TRBD1 is a possible D gene (5 bases). Germline CDR1 is MNHEY and CDR2 is SVGAGI. V was clipped by 2 bases and J by 4 bases, with 8 bases between them. The CDR3 is 13 amino acids. The CDR3 reads CASSYSRVTEAFF. The CDR3 region has the DNA TGTGCCAGCAGTTACAGCAGGGTCACTGAAGCTTTCTTT.

The J gene is TRBJ2-7, the V gene TRBV28, with D maybe TRBD1 (7 bases). The germline gives CDR1 MDHEN, CDR2 SYDVKM. V lost 2 bases, J lost 6 bases, and 14 bases lay in between. The CDR3 loop spans 14 amino acids. CDR3 loop: CASSLGGQGGEQYF. The CDR3 DNA sequence: TGTGCCAGCAGTTTAGGGGGGCAGGGGGGCGAGCAGTACTTC.

This clone was found a few times. The junction and the germline gene differ at one end; a read error may be behind it. V is TRBV7-7 and J is TRBJ2-2, with no clear D. CDR1 and CDR2 (germline): SSHAT, FNYEAQ (reference sequence). The CDR3 sequence is 15 residues long. The CDR3 loop is CASSLGRLNTGELFF. DNA for the CDR3: TGTGCTAGCAGCTTAGGTCGTCTGAACACCGGGGAGCTGTTTTTT. The whole variable domain, filled in from reference TRBV7-7 and TRBJ2-2, reads GAGVSQSPRYKVTKRGQDVTLRCDPISSHATLYWYQQALGQGPEFLTYFNYEAQPDKSGLPSDRFSAERPEGSISTLTIQRTEQRDSAMYRCASSLGRLNTGELFFGEGSRLTVL.

The rearrangement links TRBV6-5 to TRBJ1-3, with D hard to call. The CDR3 runs to 14 residues. Germline V lookup: CDR1 MNHEY, CDR2 SVGAGI. The ends were cut back, 6 bases at V and 5 bases at J, with 14 bases in the middle. CDR3 nucleotides: TGTGCCAGCAGCAACAAGGAGTATAGAAACACCATATATTTT. As protein: CASSNKEYRNTIYF.

The chain employs TRBV2 and TRBJ2-5, with 8 positions matching TRBD1. There are 13 residues in the CDR3. Losses at the gene ends were 4 bases for V and 2 bases for J; bases not matched to a gene: 0. Germline V gene lookup returns CDR1 SNHLY and CDR2 FYNNEI. The CDR3 loop reads CASSGTGQETQYF. CDR3 bases: TGTGCCAGCAGTGGGACAGGGCAAGAGACCCAGTACTTC. Full variable domain (rest looked up from reference TRBV2 and TRBJ2-5): EPEVTQTPSHQVTQMGQEVILRCVPISNHLYFYWYRQILGQKVEFLVSFYNNEISEKSEIFDDQFSVERPDGSNFTLKIRSTKLEDSAMYFCASSGTGQETQYFGPGTRLLVL.

This clone was counted only a few times. The chain is built from TRBV7-9 and TRBJ1-2, with a weak D call TRBD1 (6 bases). Germline CDR1 reads SEHNR; CDR2 reads FQNEAQ (reference sequence). CDR3 length: 16 residues. V was cut by 6 bases and J by 3 bases, with 20 bases left in between. The CDR3 is CASSEPDRPLDYGYTF. Written as DNA, the CDR3 is TGTGCCAGCAGTGAACCGGACAGACCTCTTGACTATGGCTACACCTTC.

DNA for the CDR3: TGTGCCAGCCACGGGTTAACTGAAGCTTTCTTT. Translated: CASHGLTEAFF. The chain carries TRBV6-5 and TRBJ1-1; D is ambiguous. The V gene's germline CDR1 is MNHEY and CDR2 SVGAGI. The CDR3 is made up of 11 amino acids. V lost 8 bases, J lost 5 bases, and 9 bases lay in between.

V is TRBV9 and J is TRBJ1-2; D remains unclear. Deletions cut 0 bases from V and 6 bases from J, with 12 bases between. This CDR3 region has 14 residues. The germline V gene has CDR1 SGDLS and CDR2 YYNGEE. DNA for the CDR3: TGTGCCAGCAGCGTAGGGGCGGGTGGGAATGGCTACACCTTC. Protein sequence: CASSVGAGGNGYTF.

The chain uses TRBV5-1 and TRBJ1-1, with no clear D. Germline V CDR1 and CDR2: SGHRS, YFSETQ. The germline V and J ends were trimmed by 2 bases and 5 bases, with 10 bases remaining between them. This CDR3 has 13 amino acids. The CDR3: CASSFLERTEAFF. The CDR3 coding sequence is TGCGCCAGCAGCTTCCTGGAGAGGACTGAAGCTTTCTTT.

The gene calls are TRBV7-2 and TRBJ1-1; TRBD1 matches 8 bases. V was clipped by 4 bases and J by 4 bases; unmatched bases: 5. Germline V gene data show CDR1 as SGHTA and CDR2 as FQGNSA. The CDR3 sequence is 14 residues long. For the CDR3, the DNA is TGTGCCAGCAGCTATCAGGGGGCCCTCACTGAAGCTTTCTTT. Amino acids: CASSYQGALTEAFF. Drawing the rest from reference TRBV7-2 and TRBJ1-1, the complete variable domain is GAGVSQSPSNKVTEKGKDVELRCDPISGHTALYWYRQSLGQGLEFLIYFQGNSAPDKSGLPSDRFSAERTGGSVSTLTIQRTQQEDSAVYLCASSYQGALTEAFFGQGTRLTVV.

V usage is TRBV11-2 and J usage is TRBJ1-2; D unclear. Germline V lookup: CDR1 SGHAT, CDR2 FQNNGV. The CDR3 totals 12 residues. The V end lost 5 bases, the J end lost 5 bases, and 9 bases lay between the germline ends. CDR3 region: CASSRGKYGYTF. In nucleotides, the CDR3 is TGTGCCAGCAGCCGGGGTAAGTATGGCTACACCTTC.

This sequence joins TRBV2 and TRBJ1-1; perhaps TRBD1 as D (5 bases). The CDR3 extends over 13 amino acids. V was clipped by 7 bases and J by 5 bases, with 14 bases between them. Looked up from germline, CDR1 is SNHLY and CDR2 is FYNNEI. In DNA form, the CDR3 reads TGTGCCAGCATGAAGGGACTAGGGACTGAAGCTTTCTTT. Translation: CASMKGLGTEAFF.

The chain is built from TRBV2 and TRBJ2-3; D remains ambiguous. The germline V gene encodes CDR1 SNHLY and CDR2 FYNNEI. Between the trimmed V and J ends, which lost 6 bases and 6 bases, there was a span of 4 bases. The CDR3 covers 10 residues. The CDR3 sequence: CASSMDTQYF. In nucleotides, the CDR3 is TGTGCCAGCAGCATGGATACGCAGTATTTT.

V gene TRBV7-2 combines with J gene TRBJ1-1, with TRBD1 as a possible D gene (5 bases). The V gene lost 0 bases and the J gene lost 8 bases, with 13 bases spanning the gap. From germline, CDR1 is SGHTA and CDR2 FQGNSA. This CDR3 contains 14 residues. This CDR3 is CASSLALGAWEAFF. The CDR3 coding sequence is TGTGCCAGCAGCTTAGCGCTAGGGGCTTGGGAAGCTTTCTTT.

This CDR3 reads CASSPGRWFRTEAFF. The DNA for the CDR3 is TGTGCCAGTAGTCCGGGTCGCTGGTTTCGCACTGAAGCTTTCTTT. V is TRBV19 and J is TRBJ1-1; D gene uncertain. The CDR3 covers 15 residues. Germline loops: CDR1 LNHDA, CDR2 SQIVND (reference sequence). V was trimmed by 5 bases and J by 4 bases, leaving 17 bases between them.

This rearrangement joins TRBV2 to TRBJ2-3; 10 bases agree with TRBD2. V shed 5 bases, J shed 0 bases, and the junction held 2 bases outside the gene matches. Germline assignment: CDR1 SNHLY and CDR2 FYNNEI. The CDR3 runs to 15 residues. The CDR3 reads CASSKLAGSTDTQYF. The DNA of the CDR3 is TGTGCCAGCAGTAAACTAGCGGGGAGCACAGATACGCAGTATTTT.

The V call is TRBV6-6, the J call TRBJ2-2; TRBD1 might be the D (6 bases). The V gene's germline CDR1 is MNHNY and CDR2 SVGAGI (reference sequence). The CDR3 is 15 residues long. Trimming took 2 bases from V and 1 from J, leaving 8 bases between them. CDR3 loop: CASSYTGKNTGELFF. CDR3 bases: TGTGCCAGCAGTTACACAGGGAAGAACACCGGGGAGCTGTTTTTT.